Below, 32 T cell receptor beta chains from the same sample are listed, as sequenced in a study of blood T cell repertoires in COVID-19. TCRdb's copy holds only in-frame clones and misses some; the assay was immunoSEQ multiplex PCR. In the table there are approximately 320,000 clones, approximately 85% of which are singletons. The material sequenced was peripheral blood. These receptor sequences come from a human donor in a cohort sampled during active COVID-19.

The chain links TRBV12-3 or TRBV12-4 to TRBJ1-2; 9 nucleotides match TRBD1. The CDR3 contains 12 residues. The V and J ends lost 5 bases and 8 bases, in that order; junction bases with no gene match: 3. The CDR3 loop is CASSTGGVGYTF. The CDR3 DNA follows: TGTGCCAGCAGTACAGGGGGCGTGGGCTACACCTTC.

The chain joins TRBV20-1 to TRBJ2-7; 11 nucleotides match TRBD2. Per germline, CDR1 DFQATT and CDR2 SNEGSKA (reference sequence). This CDR3 has 14 residues. The V gene end was trimmed by 3 bases and the J gene end by 3 bases; junction bases not matched to a gene: 4. The CDR3 DNA reads as TGCAGTGCTAGTAGACTAGCGGGGAACTACGAGCAGTACTTC. Encoded protein: CSASRLAGNYEQYF.

The chain has TRBV7-9 and TRBJ1-3; the D is unclear. V was trimmed by 6 bases and J by 0 bases, leaving 12 bases between them. The CDR3 extends over 15 amino acids. Germline CDR1 SEHNR, CDR2 FQNEAQ (reference sequence). CDR3 coding DNA: TGTGCCAGCAGTCACAGTGGTAACTCTGGAAACACCATATATTTT. It codes for CASSHSGNSGNTIYF.

The genes are TRBV6-2 or TRBV6-3 and TRBJ1-4, with unresolved D. Germline V gene lookup returns CDR1 MNHEY and CDR2 SVGEGT. V was pared by 3 bases and J by 7 bases, with 9 bases between. The CDR3 has 13 residues. The CDR3 spells CASSYWRGEKLFF. The CDR3 DNA reads TGTGCCAGCAGTTATTGGAGAGGTGAAAAACTGTTTTTT.

This clone showed up just once. This chain links TRBV3-1 (or the pseudogene TRBV3-2) with TRBJ1-2; D is undetermined. CDR1 and CDR2 (germline): LGHDT, YNNKEL (reference sequence). This CDR3 spans 13 amino acids. Trimming shortened V by 3 bases and J by 5 bases, and 10 bases separated the two germline ends. The CDR3 is CASSHWETYGYTF. For the CDR3, the DNA is TGTGCCAGCAGCCATTGGGAGACGTATGGCTACACCTTC.

J is TRBJ1-2 and V is TRBV29-1, with 9 nucleotides matching TRBD1. CDR1 and CDR2 from the germline V gene are SQVTM and ANQGSEA. The CDR3 is 14 residues long. Germline trimming cut 2 bases from V and 7 bases from J; bases unmatched to any gene: 8. CDR3 sequence reads: CSVEPGQGFSGYTF. As DNA, the CDR3 is TGCAGCGTTGAACCGGGACAGGGTTTCTCTGGCTACACCTTC. The variable domain in full, with the rest retrieved from reference TRBV29-1 and TRBJ1-2, is SAVISQKPSRDICQRGTSLTIQCQVDSQVTMMFWYRQQPGQSLTLIATANQGSEATYESGFVIDKFPISRPNLTFSTLTVSNMSPEDSSIYLCSVEPGQGFSGYTFGSGTRLTVV.

V is TRBV10-1 and J is TRBJ2-5; 10 bases map to TRBD2. Germline trimming cut 6 bases from V and 0 bases from J; bases unmatched to any gene: 4. CDR1 WNHNN and CDR2 SYGVQD come from the germline V gene (reference sequence). The CDR3 sequence is 15 residues long. The CDR3 region has the DNA TGCGCCAGCAGGCTAGCGGGGGCGTACCAAGAGACCCAGTACTTC. It is translated as CASRLAGAYQETQYF.

This chain links TRBV2 with TRBJ1-4, with D possibly TRBD1 on 6 matching bases. The CDR3 covers 14 residues. CDR1 and CDR2 (germline): SNHLY, FYNNEI. With 6 bases removed from V and 4 bases from J, the gap between germline ends came to 12 bases. In nucleotides, the CDR3 is TGTGCCAGCAGGGAACAGGGTCGTAATGAAAAACTGTTTTTT. Translated, it gives CASREQGRNEKLFF.

The chain recombines TRBV5-1 with TRBJ1-4, with 8 bases fitting TRBD1. J gave up 16 bases and V 0 bases, and 8 bases lay outside the gene matches. This CDR3 spans 13 amino acids. The germline V gene encodes CDR1 SGHRS and CDR2 YFSETQ. The CDR3 coding sequence is TGCGCCAGCAGCTTGGATGGGACAGGTCTTCCGTTTTTT. Protein sequence: CASSLDGTGLPFF.

This chain joins TRBV9 and TRBJ1-4; D not resolved. Germline V gives CDR1 SGDLS, CDR2 YYNGEE. V lost 0 bases to trimming and J lost 7 bases, with 10 bases between them. This CDR3 region has 14 residues. The CDR3 here is CASSVGEMREKLFF. The DNA for the CDR3 is TGTGCCAGCAGCGTAGGCGAAATGCGTGAAAAACTGTTTTTT.

This clone was counted once. The chain links TRBV30 to TRBJ1-1; 12 bases are shared with TRBD1. After removal of 1 base from V and 1 base from J, the junction contained 4 bases not matched to a gene. Germline V gives CDR1 GTSNPN, CDR2 SVGIG (reference sequence). The CDR3 is 16 residues long. The CDR3 region has the DNA TGTGCCTGGAGTGCTCCGGGACAGGGGGCGAACACTGAAGCTTTCTTT. Its translation: CAWSAPGQGANTEAFF.

The chain carries TRBV7-3 and TRBJ1-1; unclear D gene. This CDR3 has 13 residues. V lost 1 base, J lost 8 bases, and 11 bases lay in between. CDR1 and CDR2 (germline): SGHTA, FQGTGA. This CDR3 reads CASSLMVGREAFF. DNA for the CDR3: TGTGCCAGCAGCTTAATGGTCGGCAGGGAAGCTTTCTTT.

V usage is TRBV24-1 and J usage is TRBJ1-2, with TRBD1 identical over 9 bases. CDR3 length equals 15 residues. Trimming took 4 bases from V and 7 from J; bases not matched to a gene: 9. Per germline, CDR1 KGHDR and CDR2 SFDVKD. In DNA form, the CDR3 reads TGTGCCACCAGTGAAACCGGGACAGGGTACAGTGGCTACACCTTC. Its protein product is CATSETGTGYSGYTF.

V and J are TRBV6-5 and TRBJ1-2; 9 positions agree with TRBD1. This CDR3 contains 15 residues. The V gene's germline CDR1 is MNHEY and CDR2 SVGAGI. V was pared by 4 bases and J by 4 bases, with 7 bases of the junction left unmatched. The CDR3 DNA reads as TGTGCCAGCAGTTCGGGGAGGACAGGGGCCTATGGCTACACCTTC. Protein product: CASSSGRTGAYGYTF.

Here the CDR3 reads CATSDSGAGGVTGELFF. CDR3 in DNA: TGTGCCACCAGTGACTCGGGGGCAGGGGGTGTCACCGGGGAGCTGTTTTTT. The genes are TRBV24-1 and TRBJ2-2; perhaps TRBD1 as D (7 bases). Germline V gene data show CDR1 as KGHDR and CDR2 as SFDVKD. The germline V and J ends were trimmed by 4 bases and 4 bases, with 18 bases remaining between them. The CDR3 consists of 17 residues.

The CDR3 spells CASSLSGANVLTF. Here the CDR3 DNA reads TGTGCCAGCAGCTTATCGGGGGCCAACGTCCTGACTTTC. This chain joins TRBV11-2 and TRBJ2-6; D uncertain. CDR1 SGHAT and CDR2 FQNNGV come from the germline V gene. The germline V and J ends were trimmed by 2 bases and 4 bases, with 3 bases remaining between them. The CDR3 runs to 13 residues.

This clone was observed a handful of times. The genes are TRBV9 and TRBJ1-2; 10 nucleotides align to TRBD1. J lost 3 bases, V lost 6 bases, and 11 bases had no gene match. Germline-derived CDR1 and CDR2 are SGDLS and YYNGEE. This CDR3 has 16 residues. This CDR3 is CASTPGTGDFYYGYTF. The CDR3 bases are TGTGCCAGCACACCCGGGACAGGGGATTTTTACTATGGCTACACCTTC.

Concerning this clone: Other DNA sequences from this sample encode an identical CDR3 as well. The rearrangement joins TRBV27 to TRBJ1-5; D possibly corresponds to TRBD1 (5 bases). This CDR3 is built from 14 residues. V gave up 3 bases and J gave up 6 bases, with 12 bases separating them. Per germline, CDR1 MNHEY and CDR2 SMNVEV (reference sequence). The CDR3 DNA is TGTGCCAGCAGTTTTCGGCAGGGCGGTCAGCCCCAGCATTTT. Its protein product is CASSFRQGGQPQHF.

The chain has TRBV18 and TRBJ1-2; 8 bases line up with TRBD1. Germline V gene sequence: CDR1 KGHSH, CDR2 LQKENI. Trimming removed 3 bases from V and 6 bases from J; junction bases left unmatched: 9. CDR3 length: 15 residues. The CDR3 DNA reads TGTGCCAGCTCACCCCTTTCCCAGGGGGCTGATGGCTACACCTTC. Translation: CASSPLSQGADGYTF.

The CDR3 spells CASSQSRDRAQNTEAFF. DNA for the CDR3: TGCGCCAGCAGCCAGTCCCGGGACAGGGCCCAGAACACTGAAGCTTTCTTT. The J gene is TRBJ1-1, the V gene TRBV4-1; 9 bases map to TRBD1. V trimming: 3 bases; J trimming: 1 base; junction bases outside the gene matches: 9. The CDR3 is 17 residues long. The germline gives CDR1 MGHRA, CDR2 YSYEKL.

The chain uses TRBV7-9 and TRBJ2-1; 8 bases are shared with TRBD2. The CDR3 extends over 13 amino acids. CDR1 is SEHNR and CDR2 is FQNEAQ in the germline V gene (reference sequence). The ends lost 5 bases at V and 7 bases at J; junction bases unmatched: 4. The CDR3 sequence: CASSPGGPNEQFF. The CDR3 nucleotides are TGTGCCAGCAGCCCGGGGGGGCCGAATGAGCAGTTCTTC.

This sequence joins TRBV5-1 and TRBJ1-6; TRBD1 aligns across 9 bases. The V gene's germline CDR1 is SGHRS and CDR2 YFSETQ. V shed 3 bases and J 5 bases; nucleotides not matched to a gene: 6. This CDR3 has 16 amino acids. The CDR3 bases are TGCGCCAGCAGCTCGGACGGGACAGGGAATAATTCACCCCTCCACTTT. Translation gives CASSSDGTGNNSPLHF.

This chain joins TRBV7-2 and TRBJ1-1; weak D call: TRBD1 (6 bases). Germline CDR1 is SGHTA and CDR2 is FQGNSA. The CDR3 runs 15 residues. V shed 3 bases and J shed 10 bases, with 21 bases lying between them. CDR3: CASSFRQELLYGAFF. The CDR3 coding sequence is TGTGCCAGCAGCTTCAGACAGGAGCTTCTTTATGGAGCTTTCTTT. Full variable domain (rest looked up from reference TRBV7-2 and TRBJ1-1): GAGVSQSPSNKVTEKGKDVELRCDPISGHTALYWYRQSLGQGLEFLIYFQGNSAPDKSGLPSDRFSAERTGGSVSTLTIQRTQQEDSAVYLCASSFRQELLYGAFFGQGTRLTVV.

The chain combines TRBV19 with TRBJ1-4, with D hard to call. The CDR3 is made up of 13 amino acids. CDR1 and CDR2 (germline): LNHDA, SQIVND (reference sequence). V was shortened by 3 bases and J by 5 bases, with 7 bases between the two germline ends. CDR3 sequence: CASSMFLNEKLFF. DNA for the CDR3: TGTGCCAGTAGTATGTTTTTAAATGAAAAACTGTTTTTT. Complete variable domain (other parts from reference TRBV19 and TRBJ1-4): DGGITQSPKYLFRKEGQNVTLSCEQNLNHDAMYWYRQDPGQGLRLIYYSQIVNDFQKGDIAEGYSVSREKKESFPLTVTSAQKNPTAFYLCASSMFLNEKLFFGSGTQLSVL.

The gene calls are TRBV5-6 and TRBJ1-2; tentatively, D is TRBD1 (5 bases). The germline V and J ends were trimmed by 4 bases and 3 bases, with 19 bases remaining between them. The germline V gene has CDR1 SGHDT and CDR2 YYEEEE. The CDR3 consists of 16 residues. CDR3 region: CASSQTWGGDDYGYTF. In DNA, the CDR3 is TGTGCCAGCAGCCAAACGTGGGGCGGCGATGACTATGGCTACACCTTC.

The chain recombines TRBV27 with TRBJ1-6; maybe TRBD1 (5 bases). Germline V gene data show CDR1 as MNHEY and CDR2 as SMNVEV (reference sequence). V lost 4 bases and J 10 bases, leaving 11 bases between the germline ends. The CDR3 runs 13 residues. The CDR3 loop is CASSSTARSPLHF. The CDR3 DNA sequence: TGTGCCAGCAGTTCGACAGCTAGATCACCCCTCCACTTT.

V and J are TRBV30 and TRBJ1-2, with 9 nucleotides matching TRBD1. CDR3 length: 13 amino acids. Germline values: CDR1 GTSNPN, CDR2 SVGIG (reference sequence). V gave up 6 bases and J gave up 6 bases; unmatched junction bases: 8. CDR3 in DNA: TGTGCCTGCAAGGACAGGGGAGTCAATGGCTACACCTTC. This sequence encodes CACKDRGVNGYTF.

The chain employs TRBV5-1 and TRBJ2-7; 7 positions agree with TRBD1. The CDR3 contains 14 residues. V trimming: 7 bases; J trimming: 2 bases; junction bases outside the gene matches: 9. Germline assignment: CDR1 SGHRS and CDR2 YFSETQ. The CDR3 nucleotides are TGCGCCAGCCAGGTAGGCCAGGGGGCCTACGAGCAGTACTTC. Amino acids: CASQVGQGAYEQYF.

The J gene is TRBJ2-5, the V gene TRBV29-1; 12 bases match TRBD1. Per germline, CDR1 SQVTM and CDR2 ANQGSEA. The CDR3 loop spans 16 amino acids. Trimming removed 6 bases from V and 5 bases from J; junction bases left unmatched: 13. The CDR3, as DNA: TGCAGCGTAGCCGGGACAGGGGGCGTCGGTTCGGAGACCCAGTACTTC. Translating it yields CSVAGTGGVGSETQYF.

This CDR3 is CASSLSAGEGPYEQYF. DNA for the CDR3: TGTGCCAGCAGTTTATCAGCAGGGGAAGGCCCCTACGAGCAGTACTTC. The chain uses TRBV27 and TRBJ2-7; tentative D call: TRBD1 (6 bases). Looked up from germline, CDR1 is MNHEY and CDR2 is SMNVEV (reference sequence). The CDR3 totals 16 residues. Trimming removed 0 bases from V and 2 bases from J, with 14 bases in between.

The chain joins TRBV9 to TRBJ1-1, with 7 positions matching TRBD1. V lost 0 bases, J lost 5 bases, and 7 bases stayed unmatched. This CDR3 is 15 amino acids long. Per germline, CDR1 SGDLS and CDR2 YYNGEE. CDR3 DNA: TGTGCCAGCAGCGTAGGGGACAGAGAAGAAACTGAAGCTTTCTTT. The encoded protein is CASSVGDREETEAFF. The variable domain in full, with the rest retrieved from reference TRBV9 and TRBJ1-1, is DSGVTQTPKHLITATGQRVTLRCSPRSGDLSVYWYQQSLDQGLQFLIQYYNGEERAKGNILERFSAQQFPDLHSELNLSSLELGDSALYFCASSVGDREETEAFFGQGTRLTVV.

This clone was detected a few times. Other nucleotide sequences in the sample specify the same CDR3. V gene TRBV18 combines with J gene TRBJ2-7; 8 bases fit TRBD1. The CDR3 sequence is 14 residues long. Germline CDR1 reads KGHSH; CDR2 reads LQKENI. Trimming at V came to 5 bases and at J to 0 bases, leaving 3 bases not matched to a gene. The CDR3 nucleotides are TGTGCCAGCTCATCCGACAGGGGCTCCTACGAGCAGTACTTC. This translates into CASSSDRGSYEQYF.